A selection of T cell receptor beta chains follows, all from one sample in a study of long-term antiretroviral therapy in people with HIV. Only in-frame clones appear in the TCRdb table, and some are missing; sequencing was by immunoSEQ multiplex PCR. The repertoire holds approximately 17,000 clones, approximately 78% seen once, with roughly 18% in the top ten. Sequencing used unsorted PBMCs, obtained 0.6 years after starting antiretroviral therapy. Receptors were obtained from a woman aged 18 to 35 with HIV. Each CDR3 is given with its conserved first and last residue. Fields, in order: D gene, J gene, V gene, clone size, CDR3 DNA, CDR3 protein. The D gene is left open where the match is weak. A row's size may be missing; if present it is once, few, many or a size class.

>.|TRBJ2-7|TRBV6-6|.
TGTGCCAGCAGTTACCCCGGGACTTCATACGAGCAGTACTTC
CASSYPGTSYEQYF
>TRBD2|TRBJ2-5|TRBV11-2|.
TGTGCCAGCAGCGAGAGACTAGCGGGAGCAGAGACCCAGTACTTC
CASSERLAGAETQYF
>TRBD1|TRBJ1-1|TRBV5-1|.
TGCGCCAGCAGGCCTGGGACAGGGGGGACTGAAGCTTTCTTT
CASRPGTGGTEAFF
>.|TRBJ1-4|TRBV9|.
TGTGCCAGCAGCGAAGGGGCGTTTAATGAAAAACTGTTTTTT
CASSEGAFNEKLFF
>.|TRBJ1-1|TRBV7-3|.
TGTGCCAGCAGCTTATGGGGAGGCAGGGAGAACACTGAAGCTTTCTTT
CASSLWGGRENTEAFF
>.|TRBJ1-4|TRBV9|.
TGTGCCAGCAGCGTAGGACCGGCCGCCGAGAAGGAAAAACTGTTTTTT
CASSVGPAAEKEKLFF
>.|TRBJ2-2|TRBV11-1|.
TGTGCCAGCAGCTTATCGTCTAGCGCAGCGAACACCGGGGAGCTGTTTTTT
CASSLSSSAANTGELFF
>TRBD1|TRBJ2-1|TRBV19|.
TGTGCCAGTAGCTCGACAGGGTCGAATGAGCAGTTCTTC
CASSSTGSNEQFF
>.|TRBJ2-7|TRBV4-2|.
TGTGCCAGCAGCCAAGATCTGAGCGACGAGCAGTACTTC
CASSQDLSDEQYF
>.|TRBJ2-7|TRBV4-2|.
TGTGCCAGCAGCCACCCCGGGACCCCCCCGATCCAGCAGTACTTC
CASSHPGTPPIQQYF
>TRBD1|TRBJ1-6|TRBV7-2|few
TGTGCCAGCAGGCCACCACAGGGGTGGAACTCACCCCTCCACTTT
CASRPPQGWNSPLHF
>TRBD2|TRBJ2-2|TRBV19|once
TGTGCCAGTAGTATCAGAGCGGGAGGCGGGGACACCGGGGAGCTGTTTTTT
CASSIRAGGGDTGELFF
>.|TRBJ2-3|TRBV9|.
TGTGCCAGCAGCGTATTTGCTTCCACAGATACGCAGTATTTT
CASSVFASTDTQYF
>.|TRBJ1-6|TRBV2|once
TGTGCCAGCAGCCTACTTTCTGAGCCAAGTTCACCCCTCCACTTT
CASSLLSEPSSPLHF
>TRBD1|TRBJ2-1|TRBV12-5|.
TGTGCTAGTGGTGAAACCGGGACAGGGTTCTACAATGAGCAGTTCTTC
CASGETGTGFYNEQFF
>.|TRBJ2-5|TRBV5-6|.
TGTGCCAGCAGCTTGGCCGAGAGAGCGCAGGATGAAGAGACCCAGTACTTC
CASSLAERAQDEETQYF
>.|TRBJ1-2|TRBV29-1|.
TGCAGCGTTGAAGAAGAGGAAGGGGTGGCTGGCTACACCTTC
CSVEEEEGVAGYTF
>.|TRBJ1-3|TRBV9|.
TGTGCCAGCAGCCCAAACAGTCTCGCAAACACCATATATTTT
CASSPNSLANTIYF
>.|TRBJ1-2|TRBV27|few
TGTGCCAGCAGCAGTGGACGAAGTCAGACCTTC
CASSSGRSQTF
>TRBD2|TRBJ2-1|TRBV10-2|once
TGCGCCAGCAGTGGGACTAGCGGCTACAATGAGCAGTTCTTC
CASSGTSGYNEQFF